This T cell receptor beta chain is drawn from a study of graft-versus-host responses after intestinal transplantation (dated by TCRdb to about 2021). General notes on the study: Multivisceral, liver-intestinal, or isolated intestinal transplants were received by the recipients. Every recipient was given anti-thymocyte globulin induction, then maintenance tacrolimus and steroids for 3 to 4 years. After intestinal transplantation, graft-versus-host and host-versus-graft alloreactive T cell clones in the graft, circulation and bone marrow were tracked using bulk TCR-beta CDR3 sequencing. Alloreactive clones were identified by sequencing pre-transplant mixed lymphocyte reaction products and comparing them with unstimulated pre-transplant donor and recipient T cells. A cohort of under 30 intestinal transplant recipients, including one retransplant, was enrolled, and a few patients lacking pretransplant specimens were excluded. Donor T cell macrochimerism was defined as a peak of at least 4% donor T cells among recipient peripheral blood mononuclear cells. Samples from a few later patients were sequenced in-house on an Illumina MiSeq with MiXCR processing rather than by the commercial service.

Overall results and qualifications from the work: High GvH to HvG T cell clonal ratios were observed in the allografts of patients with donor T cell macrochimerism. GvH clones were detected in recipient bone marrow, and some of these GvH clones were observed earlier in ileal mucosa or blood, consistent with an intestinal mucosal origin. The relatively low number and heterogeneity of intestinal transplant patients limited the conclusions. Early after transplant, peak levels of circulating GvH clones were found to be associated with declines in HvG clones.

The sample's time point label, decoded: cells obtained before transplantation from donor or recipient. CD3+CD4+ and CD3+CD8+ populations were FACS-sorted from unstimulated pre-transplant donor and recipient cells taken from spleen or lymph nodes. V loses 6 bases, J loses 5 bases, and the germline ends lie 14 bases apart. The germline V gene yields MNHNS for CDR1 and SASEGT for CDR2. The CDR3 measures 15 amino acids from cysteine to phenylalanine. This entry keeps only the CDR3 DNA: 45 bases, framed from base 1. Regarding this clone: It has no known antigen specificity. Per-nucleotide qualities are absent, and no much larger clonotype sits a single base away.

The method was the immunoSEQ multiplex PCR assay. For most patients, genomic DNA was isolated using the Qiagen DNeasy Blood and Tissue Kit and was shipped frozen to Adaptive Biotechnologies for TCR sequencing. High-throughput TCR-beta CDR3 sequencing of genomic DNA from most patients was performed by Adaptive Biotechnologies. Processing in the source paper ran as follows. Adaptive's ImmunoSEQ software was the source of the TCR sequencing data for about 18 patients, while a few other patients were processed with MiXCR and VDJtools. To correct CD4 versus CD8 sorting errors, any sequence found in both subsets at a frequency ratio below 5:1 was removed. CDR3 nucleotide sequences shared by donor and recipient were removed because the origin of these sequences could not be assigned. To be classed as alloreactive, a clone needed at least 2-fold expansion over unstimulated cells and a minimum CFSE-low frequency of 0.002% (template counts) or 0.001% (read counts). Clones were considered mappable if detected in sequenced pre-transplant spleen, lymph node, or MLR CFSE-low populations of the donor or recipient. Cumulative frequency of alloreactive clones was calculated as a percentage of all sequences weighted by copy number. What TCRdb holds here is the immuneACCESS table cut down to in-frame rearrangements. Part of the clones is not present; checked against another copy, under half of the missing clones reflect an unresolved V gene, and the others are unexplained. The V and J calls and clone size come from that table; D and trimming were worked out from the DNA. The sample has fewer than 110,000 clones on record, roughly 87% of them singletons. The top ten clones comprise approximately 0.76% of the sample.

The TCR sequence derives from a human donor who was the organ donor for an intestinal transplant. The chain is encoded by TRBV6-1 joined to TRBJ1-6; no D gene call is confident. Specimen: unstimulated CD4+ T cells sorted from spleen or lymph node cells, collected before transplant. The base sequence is TGTGCCAGCAGAGGAGGGAAGGTCGATAATTCACCCCTCCACTTT. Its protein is CASRGGKVDNSPLHF.